The present entry profiles one TCR beta chain with its context. Its antigen is unknown. No much larger clone exists at a distance of one base, and base qualities are not known. These data come from a study of blood T cell repertoires in COVID-19 (dated by TCRdb to the early 2020s). Turning to the overall study: The collaborator samples originated in the United States, Italy and Spain and spanned the acute and convalescent phases of COVID-19. The repertoires were released in a freely available public database intended as a resource for research on the immune response to SARS-CoV-2. The material from the prospective study consisted of cDNA or gDNA derived from T cells, B-cell-depleted T cells, or PBMCs. Samples came from the ongoing ImmuneRACE study (first 160 participants) plus 1,254 subjects from 6 global collaborators. Where available, HLA class I and class II types were obtained from metadata supplied by the sample provider rather than from assay-based typing. Nearly every sample came with metadata listing a de-identified subject ID, COVID-19 status, age in years and sex. The dataset comprised deeply sampled blood TCRbeta repertoires from subjects exposed to, actively infected with, or recovered from COVID-19.

TCRbeta CDR3 regions were amplified from genomic DNA using the immunoSEQ Assay, a bias-controlled multiplex PCR. From the authors' description of their analysis: The number of nucleated cells in each sample was estimated by amplification of reference gene primers within the assay. To quantify the absolute abundance of each unique TCRbeta CDR3 rearrangement, sequence reads were collapsed and filtered. For each sample, productive Simpson clonality was calculated by taking the square root of Simpson's diversity index across productive rearrangements. The immuneACCESS repertoire file appears here via TCRdb, limited to in-frame rearrangements. These files lack a portion of the clones; in checked studies, under half of the deficit traces to unresolved V genes, and the cause of the others is not known. The DNA gave D and trimming, while V, J and clone size come from that table. The table for this sample lists approximately 150,000 clones; about 81% of them were counted only once. The ten top clones hold more than 9.5% of the sample.

The collaborating institutions used their own protocols to collect whole blood in K2EDTA tubes. Collaborator samples were shipped for TCRbeta analysis as frozen whole blood, isolated PBMCs, or DNA extracted from either sample type. The research as a whole found: The amount of clinical and demographic metadata varied by source and participant and was provided uncurated.

Sequences were obtained from peripheral blood. This TCR came from a man aged 55 to 69 with active or convalescent COVID-19.

The bases are TGTGCCAGCAGCTTAGCCGGGACTACCCTCCGGGAGACCCAGTACTTC. The translation is CASSLAGTTLRETQYF. Recombination joined TRBV7-4 with TRBJ2-5, and TRBD2 aligns with 7 junction nucleotides. As encoded in the germline V gene, CDR1 is SGHVT while CDR2 is SQSDAQ. From its cysteine to its phenylalanine, the CDR3 spans 16 amino acids. The entry retains the CDR3 DNA only, 48 bases that are in frame from base 1. V trim: 0 bases; J trim: 5 bases; unmatched bases: 9.